Listed below are T cell receptor beta chains from one sample, sequenced in a study of pediatric ulcerative colitis. Measured with immunoSEQ multiplex PCR; TCRdb has only the in-frame clones, and not every one. This table has around 37,000 clones, about 81% appearing once. Sample: gut tissue. All receptors come from a boy younger than 18 with severe ulcerative colitis. The CDR3 runs from the conserved cysteine through the conserved F or W. Fields, in order: V gene, clone size, D gene, J gene, CDR3 DNA, CDR3 protein. The D gene is left open where the match is weak. Size values are once, few and many counts, or a class for expanded clones, and some rows have none.

TRBV30	-	-	TRBJ2-5	TGTGCCTGGAGTGTAGGGGGAAAAGAGACCCAGTACTTC	CAWSVGGKETQYF
TRBV9	-	TRBD2	TRBJ2-2	TGTGCCAGCAGCCCATCGGGGACTACGCTTGCGGAGGAGCTGTTTTTT	CASSPSGTTLAEELFF
TRBV6-5	-	-	TRBJ2-7	TGTGCCAGCAGCCGCCCGGGGCACTACGAGCAGTACTTC	CASSRPGHYEQYF
TRBV11-3	-	TRBD1	TRBJ2-2	TGTGCCAGCAGCTTAGGCACAGGGGGCTTCGGGGAGCTGTTTTTT	CASSLGTGGFGELFF
TRBV2	-	-	TRBJ2-5	TGTGCCAGCAGGAGAAACCAAGAGACCCAGTACTTC	CASRRNQETQYF
TRBV7-9	-	-	TRBJ1-2	TGTGCCAGCAGCTTTGAGGGTACCCATTATGGCTACACCTTC	CASSFEGTHYGYTF
TRBV7-8	-	-	TRBJ2-1	TGTGCCAGCAGCTTAAAATACAATGAGCAGTTCTTC	CASSLKYNEQFF
TRBV28	-	-	TRBJ1-5	TGTGCCAGCAGCGATAATCAGCCCCAGCATTTT	CASSDNQPQHF
TRBV30	few	-	TRBJ2-6	TGTGCCTGGCATTTTGGGGCCAACGTCCTGACTTTC	CAWHFGANVLTF
TRBV5-4	once	-	TRBJ2-1	TGTGCCAGCATCGGACCCGCGGGCTACAATGAGCAGTTCTTC	CASIGPAGYNEQFF
TRBV25-1	-	TRBD1	TRBJ2-7	TGTGCCAGCAGTCCCCCGGACAGGGTAGACTACGAGCAGTACTTC	CASSPPDRVDYEQYF
TRBV11-1	few	-	TRBJ2-1	TGTGCCAGCAGCTTGGAGGAACGGAGGGGTCCCTTCTACAATGAGCAGTTCTTC	CASSLEERRGPFYNEQFF
TRBV7-9	-	-	TRBJ2-1	TGTGCCAGCAGCTTAGAATCTATCCATGAGCAGTTCTTC	CASSLESIHEQFF
TRBV28	-	-	TRBJ2-1	TGTGCCAGCACGGCAGCCCGATTCTACAATGAGCAGTTCTTC	CASTAARFYNEQFF
TRBV7-2	once	TRBD1	TRBJ2-2	TGTGCCAGCAGGCTAACAGGGGGCAGGGGCGGGGAGCTGTTTTTT	CASRLTGGRGGELFF
TRBV29-1	once	-	TRBJ1-2	TGCAGCGTTCTAGGCTCAAATGGCTACACCTTC	CSVLGSNGYTF
TRBV28	-	-	TRBJ1-1	TGTGCCAGCAAGGATTTGAACACTGAAGCTTTCTTT	CASKDLNTEAFF
TRBV29-1	-	TRBD1	TRBJ2-1	TGCAGCGTTGAGGTTTGGGACAGCTCCTACAATGAGCAGTTCTTC	CSVEVWDSSYNEQFF
TRBV5-6	-	-	TRBJ1-5	TGTGCCAGCAGCCAAGGAAGTAGGGCTCAGCCCCAGCATTTT	CASSQGSRAQPQHF
TRBV18	-	-	TRBJ1-1	TGTGCCAGCTCACCACCTTTACCAGGGCGGGGTACTGAAGCTTTCTTT	CASSPPLPGRGTEAFF
TRBV7-2	few	-	TRBJ2-7	TGTGCCAGCAGCAATTCCAGGACAGAGCCCTACGAGCAGTACTTC	CASSNSRTEPYEQYF
TRBV6-5	-	-	TRBJ1-1	TGTGCCAGCAGTTATGGGCCAGTAAACACTGAAGCTTTCTTT	CASSYGPVNTEAFF
TRBV5-4	-	-	TRBJ2-3	TGTGCCAGCAGCTTGGGCCCGACTAGTGGGGACAACACAGATACGCAGTATTTT	CASSLGPTSGDNTDTQYF
TRBV10-2	-	-	TRBJ2-1	TGCGCCAGCAGTGAGTCTCGGTCCTACAATGAGCAGTTCTTC	CASSESRSYNEQFF
TRBV7-3	-	-	TRBJ2-7	TGTGCCAGCAGCTTAAAGCGCGGTAGCAGGACAACCTACGAGCAGTACTTC	CASSLKRGSRTTYEQYF
TRBV14	-	TRBD1	TRBJ1-2	TGTGCCAGCAGCCAAGGTCTCCAGGGGGCTAGGTATGGCTACACCTTC	CASSQGLQGARYGYTF
TRBV5-1	-	TRBD2	TRBJ2-1	TGCGCCAGCCGCCTCGGGGGGGCAGGGGACAATGAGCAGTTCTTC	CASRLGGAGDNEQFF
TRBV25-1	-	TRBD1	TRBJ2-5	TGTGCCAGCAGTGAATCCAGACCGGGGACAGGGTCGGAGACCCAGTACTTC	CASSESRPGTGSETQYF
TRBV6-6	-	-	TRBJ2-1	TGTGCCAGCAGTCCCGTGGCAATAGGATTCACGTTCTTC	CASSPVAIGFTFF
TRBV5-6	-	-	TRBJ2-7	TGTGCCAGCAGCTCGGGGAGCTACGAGCAGTACTTC	CASSSGSYEQYF
TRBV10-2	-	-	TRBJ1-5	TGCGCCAGCAGTGACGGGCAGCCCCAGCATTTT	CASSDGQPQHF
TRBV5-6	-	-	TRBJ1-2	TGTGCCAGCACCGAACTAGGGGTGAACTATGGCTACACCTTC	CASTELGVNYGYTF
TRBV18	-	-	TRBJ1-1	TGTGCCAGCTCACCATTATCGAACACTGAAGCTTTCTTT	CASSPLSNTEAFF
TRBV5-1	-	-	TRBJ2-7	TGCGCCAGCAGCCCACTAGGTGAGAGCTCCTACGAGCAGTACTTC	CASSPLGESSYEQYF
TRBV28	-	TRBD1	TRBJ2-3	TGTGCCAGCAGTTTTGGGACAGGCCGGTTTAGGAGGGATACGCAGTATTTT	CASSFGTGRFRRDTQYF